Below, one T cell receptor (beta chain) is given with its context. Its binding antigen is unknown. No base qualities exist here, and no much larger clone lies one base off it. TCRbeta CDR3 regions were sequenced with the immunoSEQ Assay. After extraction, genomic DNA underwent amplification by bias-controlled multiplex PCR, followed by high-throughput sequencing. As for the original processing: To quantify the absolute abundance of each unique TCRbeta CDR3 region, sequences were collapsed and filtered. T cell fraction was estimated by normalizing TCRbeta template counts to usable DNA, which was measured by amplifying reference genes present in all nucleated cells. Repertoire TCRs were annotated as SARS-CoV-2-specific by exact matching of V gene, CDR3 amino acid sequence and J gene to a known reactive TCR set. The reference SARS-CoV-2 TCR set came from MIRA and was filtered for enrichment in COVID-19-positive ImmuneCODE repertoires, removing public or cross-reactive TCRs. Based on the MIRA antigens, annotated TCRs were further analysed at the level of specific ORF or position within ORF. Depth was the summed frequency of annotated unique rearrangements, while breadth was defined as annotated unique rearrangements over total unique productive rearrangements. Two-sided Wilcoxon rank-sum tests were used to compare TCR breadth between groups. TCRdb holds this immuneACCESS table with in-frame rearrangements only. Some clones are missing; in checked studies, unresolved V genes explain under half, and the rest has no known cause. For V, J and clone size, that table is used; D and trimming come from the DNA. The sample data list fewer than 500,000 clones, and 90% of these were observed just once. Clones ranked in the top ten supply 12% of the sample.

V ends up 6 bases short and J 7 bases short, with an unmatched junction base count of 5. Spanning cysteine to phenylalanine, the CDR3 consists of 15 amino acids. Here the CDR3 DNA is all that survives: 45 bases in frame from base 1. The germline V gene (reference sequence) sets CDR1 to PRHDT and CDR2 to FYEKMQ. Reading the label with the study, this specimen's treatment or condition is: some 20 received Ad26.COV2.S at low or high dose, single or two shots; roughly five received placebo; per-sample allocation not given. Repertoires of vaccine and placebo recipients were sequenced from samples collected on day 63 after the first injection. Between 29 July and 7 August 2020, Cohort 1b enrolled some 25 adults aged 18-55 years at one site in Boston, USA. Ad26.COV2.S consisted of a replication-incompetent adenovirus type 26 vector by which a prefusion-stabilized SARS-CoV-2 spike protein from the original Wuhan strain was expressed.

This sample is drawn from a study of Ad26.COV2.S vaccination and SARS-CoV-2 variants (dated by TCRdb to the early 2020s). Turning to the overall study: Donors in the vaccine arm were drawn from COV1001, a multicentre, randomized, double-blind, placebo-controlled phase I-IIa trial testing Ad26.COV2.S in healthy adults. Ad26.COV2.S was administered intramuscularly at 5 x 10^10 or 1 x 10^11 viral particles, either as a single shot or as two shots given 56 days apart. The specificity and breadth of SARS-CoV-2-reactive T cell receptors after Ad26.COV2.S vaccination were assessed by TCRbeta repertoire sequencing. A total of 32 samples were included in the TCR-sequenced set, comprising around 19 Ad26.COV2.S vaccine recipients, 5 placebo recipients and 8 SARS-CoV-2 convalescent individuals. Trial participants were randomized into five groups of five, in which low-dose or high-dose Ad26.COV2.S was given once or twice, or placebo was given on both occasions. Throughout the experiments and outcome assessment, investigators stayed blinded to trial group allocation. The research as a whole found: Ad26.COV2.S recipients had higher spike-specific TCR breadth than placebo recipients (P = 0.0014). Substantial breadth of spike-specific CD8+ and CD4+ T cell responses was reported after vaccination. Vaccine and placebo recipients had similar non-spike TCR breadth, a finding consistent with the vaccine containing only spike. The authors noted that total T cell responses may have been underestimated by the TCR breadth and depth analyses. The study was not powered to compare responses between vaccine doses or regimens.

This clonotype originated in a person aged 18 to 59 who received the Ad26.COV2.S COVID-19 vaccine or a placebo. This chain is built from TRBV13 and TRBJ2-3; TRBD2 aligns with 15 central bases. The sample here was peripheral blood, taken in a trial of Ad26.COV2.S vaccine versus placebo. The DNA reads TGTGCCAGCAGAGGACTAGCGGGAGGGCTCTATACGCAGTATTTT. It encodes CASRGLAGGLYTQYF. The reference TRBV13 and TRBJ2-3 proteins fill in what lies around the CDR3, so the full variable domain reads AAGVIQSPRHLIKEKRETATLKCYPIPRHDTVYWYQQGPGQDPQFLISFYEKMQSDKGSIPDRFSAQQFSDYHSELNMSSLELGDSALYFCASRGLAGGLYTQYFGPGTRLTVL.